This T cell receptor (beta chain) comes out of a study of control samples from healthy donors and cancer patients. Method: immunoSEQ multiplex PCR; TCRdb's copy keeps in-frame clones and lacks some. The sample has some 150,000 clones, 94% seen once. The CDR3 spans 14 residues. Germline V CDR1 and CDR2: SNHLY, FYNNEI. V was clipped by 9 bases and J by 4 bases; unmatched bases: 9. Material for sequencing was blood. The genes are TRBV2 and TRBJ1-1, with 9 bases aligning to TRBD1. The receptor's source is a man aged 40-50 years in good health. The CDR3 protein is CASQTGGEITEAFF. CDR3 DNA sequence: TGTGCCAGTCAAACAGGGGGCGAGATCACTGAAGCTTTCTTT.